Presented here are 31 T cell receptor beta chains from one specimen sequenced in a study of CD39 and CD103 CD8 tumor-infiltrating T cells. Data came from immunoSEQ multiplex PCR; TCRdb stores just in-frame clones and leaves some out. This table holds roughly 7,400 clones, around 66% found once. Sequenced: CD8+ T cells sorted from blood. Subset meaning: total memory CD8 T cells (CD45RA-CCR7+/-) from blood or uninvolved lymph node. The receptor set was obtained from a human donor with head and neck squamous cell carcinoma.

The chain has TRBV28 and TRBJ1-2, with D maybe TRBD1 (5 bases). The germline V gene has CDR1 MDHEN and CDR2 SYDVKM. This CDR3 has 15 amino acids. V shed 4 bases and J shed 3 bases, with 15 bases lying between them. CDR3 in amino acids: CASSSGVDKDYGYTF. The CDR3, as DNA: TGTGCCAGCAGTTCGGGGGTCGACAAAGACTATGGCTACACCTTC.

CDR3 loop: CATSRDINGVEPLHF. The CDR3 DNA reads TGTGCCACCAGCAGAGATATAAATGGGGTAGAACCCCTCCACTTT. The chain carries TRBV15 and TRBJ1-6; D ambiguous. Trimming removed 0 bases at V and 12 bases at J, with 15 bases between. The CDR3 has 15 residues. CDR1 and CDR2 (germline): LNHNV, YYDKDF (reference sequence).

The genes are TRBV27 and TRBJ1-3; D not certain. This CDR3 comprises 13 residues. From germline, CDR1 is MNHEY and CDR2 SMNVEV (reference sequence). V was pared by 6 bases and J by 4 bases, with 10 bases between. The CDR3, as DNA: TGTGCCAGCAGCACCGGTGGGGGAAACACCATATATTTT. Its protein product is CASSTGGGNTIYF.

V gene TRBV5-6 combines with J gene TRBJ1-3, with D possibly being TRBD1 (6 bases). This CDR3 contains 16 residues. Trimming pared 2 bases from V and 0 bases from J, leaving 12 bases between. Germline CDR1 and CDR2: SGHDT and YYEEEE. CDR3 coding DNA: TGTGCCAGCAGCTTAAGAACAGGGCGCTCTGGAAACACCATATATTTT. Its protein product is CASSLRTGRSGNTIYF.

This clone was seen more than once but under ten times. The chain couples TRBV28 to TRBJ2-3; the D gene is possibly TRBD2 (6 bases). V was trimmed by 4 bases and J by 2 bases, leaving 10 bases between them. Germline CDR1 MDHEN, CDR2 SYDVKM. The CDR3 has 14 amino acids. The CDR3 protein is CASSWEAHTDTQYF. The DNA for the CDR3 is TGTGCCAGCAGTTGGGAGGCCCACACAGATACGCAGTATTTT.

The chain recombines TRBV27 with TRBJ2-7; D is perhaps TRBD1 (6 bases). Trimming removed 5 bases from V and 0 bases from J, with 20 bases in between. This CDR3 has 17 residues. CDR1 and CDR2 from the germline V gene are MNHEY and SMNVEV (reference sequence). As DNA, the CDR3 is TGTGCCAGCAGTCCCCTAAAAACACAGGGAAGCTCCTACGAGCAGTACTTC. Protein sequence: CASSPLKTQGSSYEQYF.

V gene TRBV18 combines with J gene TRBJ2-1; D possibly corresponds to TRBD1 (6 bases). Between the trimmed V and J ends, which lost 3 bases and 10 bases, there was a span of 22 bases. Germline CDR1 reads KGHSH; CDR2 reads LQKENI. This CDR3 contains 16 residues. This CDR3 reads CASSPTTHRAATEQFF. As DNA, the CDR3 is TGTGCCAGCTCACCCACCACACACAGGGCGGCAACCGAGCAGTTCTTC. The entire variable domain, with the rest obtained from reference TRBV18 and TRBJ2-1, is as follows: NAGVMQNPRHLVRRRGQEARLRCSPMKGHSHVYWYRQLPEEGLKFMVYLQKENIIDESGMPKERFSAEFPKEGPSILRIQQVVRGDSAAYFCASSPTTHRAATEQFFGPGTRLTVL.

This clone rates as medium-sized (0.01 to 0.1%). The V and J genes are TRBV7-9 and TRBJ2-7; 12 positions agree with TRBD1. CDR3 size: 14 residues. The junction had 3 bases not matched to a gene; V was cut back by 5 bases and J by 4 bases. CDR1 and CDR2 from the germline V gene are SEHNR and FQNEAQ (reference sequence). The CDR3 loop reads CASSLGQGAYEQYF. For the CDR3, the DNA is TGTGCCAGCAGCCTGGGACAGGGGGCTTACGAGCAGTACTTC.

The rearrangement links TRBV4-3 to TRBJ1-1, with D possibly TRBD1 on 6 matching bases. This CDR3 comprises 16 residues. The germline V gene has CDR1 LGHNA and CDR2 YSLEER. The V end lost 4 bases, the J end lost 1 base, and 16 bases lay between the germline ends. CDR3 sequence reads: CASSLYSRGPNTEAFF. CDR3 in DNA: TGCGCCAGCAGCCTGTATTCCAGGGGTCCGAACACTGAAGCTTTCTTT.

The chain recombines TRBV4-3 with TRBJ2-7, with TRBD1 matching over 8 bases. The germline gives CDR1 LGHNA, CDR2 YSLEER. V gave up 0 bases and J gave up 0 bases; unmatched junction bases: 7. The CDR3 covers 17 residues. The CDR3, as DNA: TGCGCCAGCAGCCAAGACTCTACCGGGACAGGCTCCTACGAGCAGTACTTC. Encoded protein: CASSQDSTGTGSYEQYF.

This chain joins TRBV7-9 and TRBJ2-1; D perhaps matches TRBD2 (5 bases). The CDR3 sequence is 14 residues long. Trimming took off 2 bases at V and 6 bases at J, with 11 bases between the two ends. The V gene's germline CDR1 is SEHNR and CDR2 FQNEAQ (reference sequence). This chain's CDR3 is CASSLPAGGNEQFF. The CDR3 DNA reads TGTGCCAGCAGCTTACCGGCGGGTGGCAATGAGCAGTTCTTC.

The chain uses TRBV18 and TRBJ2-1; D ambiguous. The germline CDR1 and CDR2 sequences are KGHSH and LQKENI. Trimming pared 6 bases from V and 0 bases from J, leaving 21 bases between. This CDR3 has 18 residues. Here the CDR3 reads CASSTLDPALSSYNEQFF. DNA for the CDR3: TGTGCCAGCTCCACACTCGACCCAGCGCTGAGCTCCTACAATGAGCAGTTCTTC.

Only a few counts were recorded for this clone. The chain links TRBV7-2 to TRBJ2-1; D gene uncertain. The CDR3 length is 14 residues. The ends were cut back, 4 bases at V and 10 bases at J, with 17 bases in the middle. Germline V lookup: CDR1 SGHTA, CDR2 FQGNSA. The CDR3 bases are TGTGCCAGCAGCTCTCCTGACTCCTTCGGAGAGCAGTTCTTC. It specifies CASSSPDSFGEQFF.

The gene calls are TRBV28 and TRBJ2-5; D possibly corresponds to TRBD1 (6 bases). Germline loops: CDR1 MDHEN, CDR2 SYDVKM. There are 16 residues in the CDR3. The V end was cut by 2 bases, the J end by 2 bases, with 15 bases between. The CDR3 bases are TGTGCCAGCAGTTTACGCACAGGGATCCATCAAGAGACCCAGTACTTC. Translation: CASSLRTGIHQETQYF.

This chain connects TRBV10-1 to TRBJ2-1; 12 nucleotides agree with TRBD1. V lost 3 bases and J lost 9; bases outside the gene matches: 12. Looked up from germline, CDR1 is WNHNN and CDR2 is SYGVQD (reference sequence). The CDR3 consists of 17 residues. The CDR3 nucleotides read TGCGCCAGCAGTGAAGGTCTTATTGGGACAGGGGGCGGTGAGCAGTTCTTC. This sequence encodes CASSEGLIGTGGGEQFF.

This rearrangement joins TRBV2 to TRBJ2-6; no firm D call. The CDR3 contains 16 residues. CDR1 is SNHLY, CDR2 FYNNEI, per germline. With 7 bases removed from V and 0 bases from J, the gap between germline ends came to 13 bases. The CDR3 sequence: CASIEFPSSGANVLTF. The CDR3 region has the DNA TGTGCCAGCATCGAGTTTCCCAGCTCTGGGGCCAACGTCCTGACTTTC. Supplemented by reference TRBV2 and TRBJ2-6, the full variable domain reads EPEVTQTPSHQVTQMGQEVILRCVPISNHLYFYWYRQILGQKVEFLVSFYNNEISEKSEIFDDQFSVERPDGSNFTLKIRSTKLEDSAMYFCASIEFPSSGANVLTFGAGSRLTVL.

DNA for the CDR3: TGTGCCAGCAGTTTATCAAGGGGACAGGGGCCCTACAATGAGCAGTTCTTC. Encoded protein: CASSLSRGQGPYNEQFF. The chain uses TRBV27 and TRBJ2-1; 10 nucleotides agree with TRBD1. CDR3 length: 17 residues. The germline V gene encodes CDR1 MNHEY and CDR2 SMNVEV (reference sequence). The junction had 4 bases not matched to a gene; V was cut back by 0 bases and J by 2 bases.

The CDR3 coding sequence is TGTGCCAGTAGTTGGGCTAGCGGGAGTTACGAGCAGTACTTC. Its translation is CASSWASGSYEQYF. The V and J genes are TRBV19 and TRBJ2-7; 10 bases match TRBD2. The CDR3 is made up of 14 amino acids. Germline V gene data show CDR1 as LNHDA and CDR2 as SQIVND (reference sequence). V dropped 5 bases and J dropped 4; count of bases not matched to a gene: 5.

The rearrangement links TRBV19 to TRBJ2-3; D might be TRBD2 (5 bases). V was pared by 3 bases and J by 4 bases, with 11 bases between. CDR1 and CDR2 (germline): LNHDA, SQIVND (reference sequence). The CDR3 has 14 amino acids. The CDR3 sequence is CASSMGDISDTQYF. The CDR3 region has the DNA TGTGCCAGTAGTATGGGAGACATCTCAGATACGCAGTATTTT.

CDR3 protein: CASSLEGQGAGYTF. As DNA, the CDR3 is TGTGCCAGCAGCTTAGAGGGGCAGGGCGCTGGCTACACCTTC. This chain uses TRBV7-9 with TRBJ1-2, with D perhaps TRBD1 (5 bases). The CDR3 spans 14 residues. Germline V gives CDR1 SEHNR, CDR2 FQNEAQ (reference sequence). The germline V and J ends were trimmed by 1 base and 7 bases, with 13 bases remaining between them.

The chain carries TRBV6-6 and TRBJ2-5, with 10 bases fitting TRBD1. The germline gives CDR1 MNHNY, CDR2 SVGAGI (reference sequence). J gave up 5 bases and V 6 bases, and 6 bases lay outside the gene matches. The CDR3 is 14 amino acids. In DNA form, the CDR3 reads TGTGCCAGCAGCGCGACAGGGGGCAGGGAGACCCAGTACTTC. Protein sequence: CASSATGGRETQYF.

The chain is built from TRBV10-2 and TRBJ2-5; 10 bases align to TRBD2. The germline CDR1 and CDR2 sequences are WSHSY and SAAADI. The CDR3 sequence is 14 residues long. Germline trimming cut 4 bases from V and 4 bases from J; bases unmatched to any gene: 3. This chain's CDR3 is CASSAPSGRETQYF. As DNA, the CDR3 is TGCGCCAGCAGTGCCCCTAGCGGGAGAGAGACCCAGTACTTC.

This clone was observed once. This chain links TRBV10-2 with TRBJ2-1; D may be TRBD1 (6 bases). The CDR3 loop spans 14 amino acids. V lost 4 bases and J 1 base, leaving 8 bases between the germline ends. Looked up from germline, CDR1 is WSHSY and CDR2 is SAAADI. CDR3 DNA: TGCGCCAGCAGTGTAACAGGGTCCTACAATGAGCAGTTCTTC. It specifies CASSVTGSYNEQFF.

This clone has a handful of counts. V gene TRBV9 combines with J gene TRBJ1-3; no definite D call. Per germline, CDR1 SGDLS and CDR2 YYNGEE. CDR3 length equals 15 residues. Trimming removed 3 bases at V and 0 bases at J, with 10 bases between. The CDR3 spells CASSGKEYSGNTIYF. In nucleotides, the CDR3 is TGTGCCAGCAGCGGAAAGGAGTACTCTGGAAACACCATATATTTT.

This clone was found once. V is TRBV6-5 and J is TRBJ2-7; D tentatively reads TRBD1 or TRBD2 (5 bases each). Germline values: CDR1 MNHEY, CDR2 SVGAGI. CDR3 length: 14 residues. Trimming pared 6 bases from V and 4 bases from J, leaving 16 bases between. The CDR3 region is CASSFTGPHYEQYF. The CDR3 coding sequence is TGTGCCAGCAGCTTTACGGGACCCCATTACGAGCAGTACTTC.

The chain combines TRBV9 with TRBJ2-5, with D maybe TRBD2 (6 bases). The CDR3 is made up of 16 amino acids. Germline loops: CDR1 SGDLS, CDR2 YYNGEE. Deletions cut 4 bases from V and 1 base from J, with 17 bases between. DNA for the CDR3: TGTGCCAGCAGCCTCCGGAGGGAGGTGGGCCAAGAGACCCAGTACTTC. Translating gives CASSLRREVGQETQYF.

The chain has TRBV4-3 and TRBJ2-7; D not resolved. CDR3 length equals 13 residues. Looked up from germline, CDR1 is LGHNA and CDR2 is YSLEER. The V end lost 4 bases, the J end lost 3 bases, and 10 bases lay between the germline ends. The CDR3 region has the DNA TGCGCCAGCAGCCCCGGCGAAAACTACGAGCAGTACTTC. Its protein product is CASSPGENYEQYF.

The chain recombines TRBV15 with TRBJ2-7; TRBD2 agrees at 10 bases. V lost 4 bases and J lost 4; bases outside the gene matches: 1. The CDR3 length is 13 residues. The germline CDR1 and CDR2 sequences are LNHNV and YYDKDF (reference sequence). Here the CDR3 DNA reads TGTGCCACCAGCACGGGACTAGCGTACGAGCAGTACTTC. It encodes CATSTGLAYEQYF.

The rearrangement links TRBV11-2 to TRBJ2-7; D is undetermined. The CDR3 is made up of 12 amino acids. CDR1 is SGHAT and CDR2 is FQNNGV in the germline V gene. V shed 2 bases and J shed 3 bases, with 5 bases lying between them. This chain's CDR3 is CASSLNGYEQYF. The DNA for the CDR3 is TGTGCCAGCAGCTTAAACGGCTACGAGCAGTACTTC.

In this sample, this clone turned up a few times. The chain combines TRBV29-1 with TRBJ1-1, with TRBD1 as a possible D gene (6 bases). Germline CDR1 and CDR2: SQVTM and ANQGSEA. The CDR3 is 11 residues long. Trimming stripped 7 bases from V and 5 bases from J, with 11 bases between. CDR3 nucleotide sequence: TGCAGCGCCTTACAGGGAACTGAAGCTTTCTTT. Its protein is CSALQGTEAFF.

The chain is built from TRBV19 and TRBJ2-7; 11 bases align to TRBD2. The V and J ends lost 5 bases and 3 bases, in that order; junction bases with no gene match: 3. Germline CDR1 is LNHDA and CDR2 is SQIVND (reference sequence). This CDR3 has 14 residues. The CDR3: CASSPGTSGYEQYF. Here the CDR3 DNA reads TGTGCCAGTAGTCCCGGGACTAGCGGCTACGAGCAGTACTTC.